The entry that follows covers one T cell receptor beta chain sequence. What this receptor recognizes is not known. No quality values exist for individual bases; no much larger clone is one base distant. The method behind the library was PCR. Sequencing took place on an Illumina HiSeq 2500. To reduce PCR and sequencing biases, unique molecular identifiers were incorporated into the TCR beta cDNA libraries. Per 1 to 10 million input T cells, roughly 0.5 million cDNA molecules were obtained, such that each molecule approximated one T cell. Patient libraries were prepared and sequenced with the same protocol used for the earlier healthy control dataset. Within a given batch, samples were prepared together, multiplexed and sequenced on the same HiSeq lane. The authors' pipeline ran thus. MIGEC handled the raw barcoded reads, throwing out single-read molecular identifier groups before consensus assembly and CDR3 extraction. Clonotype tables were post-analysed with VDJtools, normalizing diversity by down-sampling all datasets to the smallest sample size. Repertoire overlap clustering matched CDR3 amino acid but not nucleotide sequences to correct batch-related cross-sample contamination. TCRdb handled the public reads itself, with Q25 trimming in fastp and clone calling in MiXCR, and kept productive beta chains. Rows merge per CDR3 protein into single entries with the most common DNA and genes. The V and J calls and clone size are TCRdb's, not the authors'. Counted in this sample were hundreds of thousands of distinct CDR3 sequences; 30% of them appeared once. The ten largest clonotypes hold more than 0.45% of the sample.

The entry originates in a study of post-analysis software for immune sequencing data (dated by TCRdb to between 2015 and 2017). Study-wide context: Relapsing-remitting, secondary progressive and progressive-relapsing multiple sclerosis were recorded as disease courses, and subtype annotation was lacking for some patients. The multiple sclerosis patient repertoires were compared with some twelve previously published healthy control repertoires from donors aged roughly 6 to 27 years. A subset of samples was prepared in parallel using single-end sample barcoding, then pooled and co-amplified after Illumina adapter ligation.

TCR beta repertoires were profiled from peripheral blood of about a dozen young patients with multiple sclerosis to demonstrate the VDJtools post-analysis software. Multiple sclerosis patients were children and adolescents aged roughly 6 to 15 years. Beyond this particular receptor, the publication reports: Strong co-clustering of samples prepared in the same batch was shown by direct clustering with F measure, prompting a batch-effect correction. Significantly lower normalized Chao1 diversity was found in multiple sclerosis patients than in controls, suggesting substantial peripheral T-cell clonal expansion. The control group was slightly older than the multiple sclerosis patient group.

Sequenced: blood. The TCR originated in a girl aged 5-17 years with multiple sclerosis.

The sequence in DNA is TGTGCCAGCAGTGACCCCCCGGTGGGGGGCGGAAGCAATGAGCAGTTCTTC. The encoded protein is CASSDPPVGGGSNEQFF. The chain uses TRBV6-4 and TRBJ2-1; the D segment may tentatively be TRBD1 or TRBD2, each giving 6 matched bases. The junction carries 20 bases between V and J, which are trimmed by 2 bases and 6 bases respectively. CDR1 and CDR2 are read off the germline V gene as MRHNA and SNTAGT. The CDR3 covers 17 residues, taking in both the cysteine and the phenylalanine. The entry retains the CDR3 DNA only, 51 bases that are in frame from base 1.